The clone carrying this TCR beta chain has a single count. Germline values: CDR1 SGHDN, CDR2 FVKESK. Trimming took off 4 bases at V and 2 bases at J, with 17 bases between the two ends. CDR3 length: 16 amino acids. The data derive from a study of blood T cell repertoires in COVID-19. Turning to the study itself: Samples representing acute and convalescent COVID-19 were sourced from the United States, Italy and Spain. T cells, B-cell-depleted T cells, or PBMCs supplied cDNA or gDNA.

Assay used: immunoSEQ multiplex PCR; TCRdb lists only in-frame clones, some missing. Here the sample spans 85,000 to 130,000 clones, 82% being singletons. The V gene is TRBV14, the J gene TRBJ1-1; D gene unclear. Source material: peripheral blood. The clonotype was recovered from a man aged 55 to 70 with acute or convalescent COVID-19. The CDR3 bases are TGTGCCAGCAGCCCAACCTGGTGGGCTGGAAACACTGAAGCTTTCTTT. It translates to CASSPTWWAGNTEAFF.